This passage covers 29 T cell receptor beta chains from one sample sequenced in a study of T cell repertoires in cytomegalovirus infection. No antigens are known for them. TCRdb independently ran MiXCR on the reads; one entry per CDR3 protein. The data contain about 120,000 distinct CDR3 sequences, 10% of them singletons. Sequencing was performed on PBMCs, sequenced either directly or after in vitro stimulation (not recorded which). The source is a human donor in good health (CMV status not recorded). Some clones in this sample may be carry-over from other donors' samples.

This clonotype has at least ten counts. V usage is TRBV6-1 and J usage is TRBJ2-1, with TRBD2 matching over 11 bases. The CDR3 extends over 14 amino acids. The V gene's germline CDR1 is MNHNS and CDR2 SASEGT. The J segment lost 9 bases and the V segment lost 6 bases, leaving 7 bases of the junction unmatched. This CDR3 is CASRTSGNAVEQFF. CDR3 nucleotide sequence: TGTGCCAGCAGGACTAGCGGGAATGCGGTTGAGCAGTTCTTC.

The sample holds many counts of this clonotype. This chain connects TRBV19 to TRBJ2-1; a weak D match, TRBD2 (5 bases). Trimming pared 1 base from V and 9 bases from J, leaving 19 bases between. The CDR3 spans 16 residues. The germline V gene has CDR1 LNHDA and CDR2 SQIVND (reference sequence). CDR3 loop: CASSIVGNSVRSEQFF. Here the CDR3 DNA reads TGTGCCAGTAGTATAGTCGGGAATAGCGTGAGAAGTGAGCAGTTCTTC.

This clonotype has a count of ten or more. The J gene is TRBJ2-1, the V gene TRBV24-1; 8 bases fit TRBD1. This CDR3 has 12 amino acids. V was pared by 3 bases and J by 13 bases, with 4 bases of the junction left unmatched. Looked up from germline, CDR1 is KGHDR and CDR2 is SFDVKD. The CDR3 nucleotides read TGTGCCACCAGTGATATAGGACAGGGACAGTTCTTC. Protein: CATSDIGQGQFF.

The V call is TRBV18, the J call TRBJ2-7; 9 bases fit TRBD2. This CDR3 region has 13 residues. V was clipped by 3 bases and J by 6 bases; unmatched bases: 3. The germline V gene has CDR1 KGHSH and CDR2 LQKENI. The CDR3 region is CASSPSLAGEQYV. CDR3 bases: TGTGCCAGCTCACCCTCACTAGCGGGCGAGCAGTACGTC.

This clonotype was counted a few times. The rearrangement joins TRBV15 to TRBJ1-1; D remains unclear. This CDR3 comprises 16 residues. V lost 6 bases and J 0 bases, leaving 17 bases between the germline ends. Germline values: CDR1 LNHNV, CDR2 YYDKDF (reference sequence). The DNA for the CDR3 is TGTGCCACCAGGGCGGTAAGGTTCGAGTTGAACACTGAAGCTTTCTTT. Protein: CATRAVRFELNTEAFF.

There are many counts of this clonotype. This chain joins TRBV6-5 and TRBJ2-1; 8 bases are shared with TRBD2. This CDR3 comprises 16 residues. The germline gives CDR1 MNHEY, CDR2 SVGAGI. V shed 5 bases, J shed 9 bases, and the junction held 15 bases outside the gene matches. In DNA, the CDR3 is TGTGCCAGCAGTCGCGCCGGGACTAGGGGGGGGGGTGAGCAGTTCTTC. Translation: CASSRAGTRGGGEQFF.

This clonotype was recorded many times. The V gene is TRBV4-3, the J gene TRBJ2-1; TRBD2 agrees at 12 bases. The length of the CDR3 is 17 residues. The V and J ends lost 0 bases and 6 bases, in that order; junction bases with no gene match: 6. CDR1 LGHNA and CDR2 YSLEER come from the germline V gene. CDR3 protein: CASSQDLLAGGPNEQFF. DNA for the CDR3: TGCGCCAGCAGCCAAGATCTTCTAGCGGGAGGGCCCAATGAGCAGTTCTTC.

This clonotype has a count of ten or more. The V gene is TRBV11-2, the J gene TRBJ1-2, with D uncertain. The CDR3 is 13 residues long. Germline V gene data show CDR1 as SGHAT and CDR2 as FQNNGV. Trimming took off 0 bases at V and 8 bases at J, with 10 bases between the two ends. The CDR3 coding sequence is TGTGCCAGCAGCTTAGATCCGGGCCGGGGCTACACCTTC. Translating gives CASSLDPGRGYTF.

The chain links TRBV29-1 to TRBJ2-1, with 8 bases fitting TRBD2. In germline, CDR1 is SQVTM, CDR2 ANQGSEA. CDR3 length: 14 amino acids. V was clipped by 5 bases and J by 3 bases; unmatched bases: 6. In DNA, the CDR3 is TGCAGCGTTCTAAGCGGGAGTCTCTACAATGAGCAGTTCTTC. Its protein product is CSVLSGSLYNEQFF.

This clonotype was detected only once. The chain employs TRBV20-1 and TRBJ2-1, with D possibly called TRBD1 or TRBD2 (5 bases each). The germline gives CDR1 DFQATT, CDR2 SNEGSKA (reference sequence). This CDR3 contains 13 residues. V was cut by 6 bases and J by 5 bases, with 14 bases left in between. CDR3 DNA sequence: TGCAGTGCCCCGGGACCGACCAACAATGAGCAGTTCTTC. Protein product: CSAPGPTNNEQFF.

This clonotype was recorded a few times. The V call is TRBV6-2 or TRBV6-3, the J call TRBJ2-7; TRBD2 matches 7 bases. V trimming: 2 bases; J trimming: 4 bases; junction bases outside the gene matches: 5. The CDR3 sequence is 14 residues long. The germline gives CDR1 MNHEY, CDR2 SVGEGT. Here the CDR3 DNA reads TGTGCCAGCAGTTACCGAAGCGGGGTATACGAGCAGTACTTC. It encodes CASSYRSGVYEQYF.

This clonotype was detected ten times or more. V and J are TRBV7-2 and TRBJ2-3; 8 nucleotides align to TRBD2. Per germline, CDR1 SGHTA and CDR2 FQGNSA. The CDR3 is made up of 18 amino acids. The trim removed 2 bases at V and 1 base at J, leaving 11 bases unmatched. The CDR3 loop reads CASSLQLAATLRTDTQYF. Written as DNA, the CDR3 is TGTGCCAGCAGCTTACAACTAGCGGCTACCCTCCGCACAGATACGCAGTATTTT.

The chain has TRBV20-1 and TRBJ1-4, with 7 bases fitting TRBD1. This CDR3 is built from 17 residues. Germline-derived CDR1 and CDR2 are DFQATT and SNEGSKA (reference sequence). J gave up 4 bases and V 0 bases, and 11 bases lay outside the gene matches. The CDR3 is CSARDPARGLDNEKLFF. DNA for the CDR3: TGCAGTGCTAGAGATCCCGCCAGGGGGTTGGATAATGAAAAACTGTTTTTT.

The J gene is TRBJ1-3, the V gene TRBV15; TRBD1 matches 7 bases. Trimming cost V 5 bases and J 0 bases; bases outside gene matches: 4. CDR1 and CDR2 from the germline V gene are LNHNV and YYDKDF (reference sequence). This CDR3 has 15 amino acids. CDR3 in amino acids: CATSRDSASGNTIYF. CDR3 bases: TGTGCCACCAGCCGGGACAGTGCCTCTGGAAACACCATATATTTT.

In its sample, this clonotype was seen many times. The chain recombines TRBV7-9 with TRBJ2-1; the D is unclear. Germline CDR1 SEHNR, CDR2 FQNEAQ (reference sequence). The V and J ends lost 5 bases and 2 bases respectively, with 16 bases between them. CDR3 size: 16 residues. This chain's CDR3 is CASSMTGLVTYNEQFF. In nucleotides, the CDR3 is TGTGCCAGCAGCATGACCGGCCTGGTGACCTACAATGAGCAGTTCTTC.

This clonotype has ten or more counts. The chain carries TRBV29-1 and TRBJ2-1; 7 bases line up with TRBD2. V trimming: 6 bases; J trimming: 8 bases; junction bases outside the gene matches: 13. The CDR3 runs 14 residues. Germline-derived CDR1 and CDR2 are SQVTM and ANQGSEA. CDR3 in amino acids: CSVDPSGLRDEQFF. The CDR3 region has the DNA TGCAGCGTGGACCCTAGCGGACTGAGGGATGAGCAGTTCTTC.

This clonotype was seen a few times. The chain uses TRBV7-2 and TRBJ2-1; 9 bases fit TRBD1. V trimming: 5 bases; J trimming: 9 bases; junction bases outside the gene matches: 8. This CDR3 has 14 residues. Germline assignment: CDR1 SGHTA and CDR2 FQGNSA. CDR3 region: CASSLPGQGREQFF. The CDR3 DNA is TGTGCCAGCAGCCTCCCGGGACAGGGCCGTGAGCAGTTCTTC.

This clonotype is judged medium-sized. The chain couples TRBV12-3 or TRBV12-4 to TRBJ2-3; D uncertain. V lost 4 bases and J lost 2, with 10 bases in between. The CDR3 is 14 residues long. The CDR3 reads CASSWAANTDTQYF. CDR3 DNA sequence: TGTGCCAGCAGTTGGGCCGCTAACACAGATACGCAGTATTTT.

There are many counts of this clonotype. This sequence joins TRBV11-2 and TRBJ1-2; possibly TRBD1 for D (5 bases). The germline gives CDR1 SGHAT, CDR2 FQNNGV. The CDR3 is made up of 14 amino acids. V was pared by 1 base and J by 7 bases, with 13 bases between. CDR3 loop: CASSLGAQGRGYTF. CDR3 coding DNA: TGTGCCAGCAGCTTAGGGGCGCAGGGACGTGGCTACACCTTC.

This clonotype was seen more than once but under ten times. The chain uses TRBV12-5 and TRBJ1-1; weak D call: TRBD1 (6 bases). V lost 6 bases and J lost 8, with 19 bases in between. Germline V gene sequence: CDR1 LGHNT, CDR2 FRNRAP. The CDR3 extends over 14 amino acids. CDR3 DNA: TGTGCTAGTGGCAAGGGGCAGGGGCTCTCCGAAGCTTTCTTT. This encodes CASGKGQGLSEAFF.

This clonotype was detected many times. The chain is built from TRBV19 and TRBJ2-2, with 8 bases lining up with TRBD2. J lost 7 bases, V lost 3 bases, and 16 bases had no gene match. The CDR3 is 18 residues long. Germline CDR1 and CDR2: LNHDA and SQIVND (reference sequence). The CDR3 region has the DNA TGTGCCAGTAGTATCCCACGCCGAAAAGCGGGAGTATTCGGGGAGCTGTTTTTT. Translating it yields CASSIPRRKAGVFGELFF.

Ten or more counts support this clonotype. This rearrangement joins TRBV5-4 to TRBJ2-1; no definite D call. Germline-derived CDR1 and CDR2 are SGHNT and YYREEE (reference sequence). Deletions cut 1 base from V and 6 bases from J, with 5 bases between. The CDR3 contains 12 residues. CDR3 sequence (DNA): TGTGCCAGCAGCTTGCCCCGCAATGAGCAGTTCTTC. This codes for CASSLPRNEQFF.

This clonotype was seen ten or more times. V is TRBV7-2 and J is TRBJ1-6; no definite D call. The V end was cut by 3 bases, the J end by 7 bases, with 7 bases between. The CDR3 is 13 amino acids. CDR1 is SGHTA, CDR2 FQGNSA, per germline. The CDR3 sequence is CASSFRANSPLHF. In DNA, the CDR3 is TGTGCCAGCAGCTTTAGGGCGAATTCACCCCTCCACTTT.

This sequence joins TRBV20-1 and TRBJ2-5; a weak D match, TRBD1 (6 bases). The CDR3 runs 16 residues. V shed 0 bases and J shed 5 bases, with 19 bases lying between them. Germline CDR1 and CDR2: DFQATT and SNEGSKA (reference sequence). CDR3 amino acids: CSARDPQGRTVETQYF. CDR3 DNA: TGCAGTGCTAGAGACCCACAGGGACGGACGGTGGAGACCCAGTACTTC.

This clonotype was counted ten times or more. This chain uses TRBV7-2 with TRBJ2-3; the D is unclear. The CDR3 has 13 amino acids. Trimming pared 2 bases from V and 2 bases from J, leaving 5 bases between. CDR1 and CDR2 (germline): SGHTA, FQGNSA. Here the CDR3 DNA reads TGTGCCAGCAGCTTAAAGCCCACAGATACGCAGTATTTT. Translating gives CASSLKPTDTQYF.

The chain is built from TRBV6-5 and TRBJ2-2, with unresolved D. This CDR3 spans 14 amino acids. With 0 bases removed from V and 6 bases from J, the gap between germline ends came to 8 bases. Germline CDR1 reads MNHEY; CDR2 reads SVGAGI. The CDR3 spells CASSYSPSPGELFF. The CDR3 nucleotides are TGTGCCAGCAGTTACTCCCCCTCTCCCGGGGAGCTGTTTTTT.

This clonotype was seen a handful of times. The gene calls are TRBV28 and TRBJ2-7; D is perhaps TRBD2 (9 bases). The CDR3 consists of 15 residues. Germline-derived CDR1 and CDR2 are MDHEN and SYDVKM. The V end lost 10 bases, the J end lost 4 bases, and 23 bases lay between the germline ends. The CDR3 here is CATRTGLLAGYEQYF. CDR3 bases: TGTGCCACCCGGACAGGGCTTCTAGCGGGGTACGAGCAGTACTTC.

The chain couples TRBV5-6 to TRBJ2-1; 7 bases are shared with TRBD1. From germline, CDR1 is SGHDT and CDR2 YYEEEE. The V segment lost 5 bases and the J segment 0 bases; nucleotides outside the gene matches: 5. The CDR3 totals 15 residues. This CDR3 reads CASSRKGASYNEQFF. As DNA, the CDR3 is TGTGCCAGCAGTCGAAAGGGGGCCTCCTACAATGAGCAGTTCTTC.

In its sample, this clonotype was seen many times. The V call is TRBV28, the J call TRBJ1-5; TRBD1 matches 8 bases. The trim removed 5 bases at V and 6 bases at J, leaving 12 bases unmatched. CDR3 size: 16 residues. Germline-derived CDR1 and CDR2 are MDHEN and SYDVKM. CDR3 region: CASSHFDRGGFQPQHF. CDR3 DNA sequence: TGTGCCAGCAGTCATTTTGACAGGGGCGGGTTTCAGCCCCAGCATTTT.